The 11 T cell receptor beta chains listed next were all sequenced from one sample in a study of blood T cell repertoires in COVID-19. The repertoire was sequenced with immunoSEQ multiplex PCR; TCRdb's copy has only in-frame clones and lacks some. The table includes 40,000 to 50,000 clones, about 80% detected once. The sample consisted of peripheral blood. These TCRs come from a man between 65 and 85 years old with acute or convalescent COVID-19.

This CDR3 is CASSLSGELNEQFF. The CDR3 nucleotides read TGTGCCAGCTCACTCTCAGGGGAGCTCAATGAGCAGTTCTTC. The chain links TRBV18 to TRBJ2-1; possible D gene TRBD1, 6 bases. CDR3 length equals 14 residues. V was cut by 4 bases and J by 6 bases, with 13 bases left in between. Germline values: CDR1 KGHSH, CDR2 LQKENI.

The chain has TRBV6-1 and TRBJ1-2; D uncertain. The V end was cut by 1 base, the J end by 6 bases, with 9 bases between. The germline V gene encodes CDR1 MNHNS and CDR2 SASEGT. The CDR3 is 13 residues long. DNA of the CDR3: TGTGCCAGCAGTGAAGTGGAGGAGAATGGCTACACCTTC. This sequence encodes CASSEVEENGYTF.

V usage is TRBV27 and J usage is TRBJ2-7, with 10 bases identical to TRBD1. Germline lookup yields CDR1 MNHEY and CDR2 SMNVEV (reference sequence). The J segment lost 5 bases and the V segment lost 5 bases, leaving 9 bases of the junction unmatched. The CDR3 covers 15 residues. The chain's CDR3 is CASSPDRQGAHEQYF. DNA of the CDR3: TGTGCCAGCAGTCCCGACCGACAGGGGGCGCACGAGCAGTACTTC.

V usage is TRBV5-1 and J usage is TRBJ2-3; 12 positions match TRBD1. The trim removed 8 bases at V and 4 bases at J, leaving 11 bases unmatched. The germline V gene encodes CDR1 SGHRS and CDR2 YFSETQ. The length of the CDR3 is 16 residues. CDR3 nucleotides: TGCGCCAGTACCGATCCGGGACAGGGGGCCTCAGATACGCAGTATTTT. Translated: CASTDPGQGASDTQYF.

This chain connects TRBV7-9 to TRBJ1-2, with TRBD1 matching 12 bases. Germline V gene data show CDR1 as SEHNR and CDR2 as FQNEAQ (reference sequence). V was clipped by 5 bases and J by 8 bases; unmatched bases: 9. The CDR3 extends over 15 amino acids. CDR3 sequence: CASSERDRGRRGYTF. Here the CDR3 DNA reads TGTGCCAGCAGCGAAAGGGACAGGGGGCGCAGGGGCTACACCTTC.

The chain recombines TRBV3-1 (or the pseudogene TRBV3-2) with TRBJ1-2; 7 nucleotides agree with TRBD1. Trimming removed 3 bases from V and 2 bases from J; junction bases left unmatched: 9. The CDR3 runs 16 residues. Germline assignment: CDR1 LGHDT and CDR2 YNNKEL (reference sequence). The CDR3 DNA follows: TGTGCCAGCAGCCAGGGGAACAGGGGTGGCAACTATGGCTACACCTTC. Its translation: CASSQGNRGGNYGYTF.

The rearrangement uses TRBV6-5 and TRBJ1-1; D uncertain. CDR3 length equals 15 residues. Germline V gene lookup returns CDR1 MNHEY and CDR2 SVGAGI. V was trimmed by 2 bases and J by 3 bases, leaving 13 bases between them. CDR3 bases: TGTGCCAGCAGTTACGATTTGGTAGCCGACACTGAAGCTTTCTTT. It codes for CASSYDLVADTEAFF.

V usage is TRBV5-6 and J usage is TRBJ2-5; 7 bases align to TRBD1. The CDR3 extends over 13 amino acids. Germline loops: CDR1 SGHDT, CDR2 YYEEEE. V lost 4 bases to trimming and J lost 1 base; unmatched junction nucleotides: 1. The CDR3, as DNA: TGTGCCAGCAGCCGGGACAGCCAAGAGACCCAGTACTTC. Protein: CASSRDSQETQYF.

The genes are TRBV6-1 and TRBJ1-5; D perhaps matches TRBD1 (6 bases). V lost 3 bases to trimming and J lost 7 bases, with 13 bases between them. CDR1 and CDR2 from the germline V gene are MNHNS and SASEGT. The CDR3 sequence is 14 residues long. The chain's CDR3 is CASSDAGGEQPQHF. The CDR3 coding sequence is TGTGCCAGCAGTGATGCGGGGGGCGAACAGCCCCAGCATTTT.

The V gene is TRBV30, the J gene TRBJ1-2; 8 bases agree with TRBD1. J lost 4 bases, V lost 4 bases, and 14 bases had no gene match. Germline V gene data show CDR1 as GTSNPN and CDR2 as SVGIG (reference sequence). The CDR3 runs 16 residues. CDR3 in amino acids: CAWTPPGRGLIYGYTF. The CDR3 DNA reads TGTGCCTGGACACCCCCGGGCAGGGGGCTTATCTATGGCTACACCTTC. The full variable domain, with the rest looked up from reference TRBV30 and TRBJ1-2, is SQTIHQWPATLVQPVGSPLSLECTVEGTSNPNLYWYRQAAGRGLQLLFYSVGIGQISSEVPQNLSASRPQDRQFILSSKKLLLSDSGFYLCAWTPPGRGLIYGYTFGSGTRLTVV.

The chain couples TRBV5-1 to TRBJ2-2; no firm D call. Germline loops: CDR1 SGHRS, CDR2 YFSETQ. The CDR3 runs to 14 residues. Trimming shortened V by 0 bases and J by 4 bases, and 7 bases separated the two germline ends. The CDR3 DNA reads TGCGCCAGCAGCTTGGACAGCATCACCGGGGAGCTGTTTTTT. It translates to CASSLDSITGELFF.